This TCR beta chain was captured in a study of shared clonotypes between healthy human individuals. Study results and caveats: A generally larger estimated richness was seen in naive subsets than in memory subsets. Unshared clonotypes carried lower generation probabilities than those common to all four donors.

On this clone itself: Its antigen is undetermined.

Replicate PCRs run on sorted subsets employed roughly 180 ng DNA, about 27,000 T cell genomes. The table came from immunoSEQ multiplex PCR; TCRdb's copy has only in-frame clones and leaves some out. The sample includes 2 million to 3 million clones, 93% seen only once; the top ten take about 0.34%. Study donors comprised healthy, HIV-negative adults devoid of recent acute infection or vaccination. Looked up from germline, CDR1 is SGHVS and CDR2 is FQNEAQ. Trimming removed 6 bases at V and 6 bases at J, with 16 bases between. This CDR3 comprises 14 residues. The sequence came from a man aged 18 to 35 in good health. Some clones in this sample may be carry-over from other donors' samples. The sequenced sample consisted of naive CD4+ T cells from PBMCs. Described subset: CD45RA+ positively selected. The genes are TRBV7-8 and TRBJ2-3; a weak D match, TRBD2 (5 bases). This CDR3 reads CASSEEATWDTQYF. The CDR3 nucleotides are TGTGCCAGCAGTGAGGAGGCGACTTGGGATACGCAGTATTTT.